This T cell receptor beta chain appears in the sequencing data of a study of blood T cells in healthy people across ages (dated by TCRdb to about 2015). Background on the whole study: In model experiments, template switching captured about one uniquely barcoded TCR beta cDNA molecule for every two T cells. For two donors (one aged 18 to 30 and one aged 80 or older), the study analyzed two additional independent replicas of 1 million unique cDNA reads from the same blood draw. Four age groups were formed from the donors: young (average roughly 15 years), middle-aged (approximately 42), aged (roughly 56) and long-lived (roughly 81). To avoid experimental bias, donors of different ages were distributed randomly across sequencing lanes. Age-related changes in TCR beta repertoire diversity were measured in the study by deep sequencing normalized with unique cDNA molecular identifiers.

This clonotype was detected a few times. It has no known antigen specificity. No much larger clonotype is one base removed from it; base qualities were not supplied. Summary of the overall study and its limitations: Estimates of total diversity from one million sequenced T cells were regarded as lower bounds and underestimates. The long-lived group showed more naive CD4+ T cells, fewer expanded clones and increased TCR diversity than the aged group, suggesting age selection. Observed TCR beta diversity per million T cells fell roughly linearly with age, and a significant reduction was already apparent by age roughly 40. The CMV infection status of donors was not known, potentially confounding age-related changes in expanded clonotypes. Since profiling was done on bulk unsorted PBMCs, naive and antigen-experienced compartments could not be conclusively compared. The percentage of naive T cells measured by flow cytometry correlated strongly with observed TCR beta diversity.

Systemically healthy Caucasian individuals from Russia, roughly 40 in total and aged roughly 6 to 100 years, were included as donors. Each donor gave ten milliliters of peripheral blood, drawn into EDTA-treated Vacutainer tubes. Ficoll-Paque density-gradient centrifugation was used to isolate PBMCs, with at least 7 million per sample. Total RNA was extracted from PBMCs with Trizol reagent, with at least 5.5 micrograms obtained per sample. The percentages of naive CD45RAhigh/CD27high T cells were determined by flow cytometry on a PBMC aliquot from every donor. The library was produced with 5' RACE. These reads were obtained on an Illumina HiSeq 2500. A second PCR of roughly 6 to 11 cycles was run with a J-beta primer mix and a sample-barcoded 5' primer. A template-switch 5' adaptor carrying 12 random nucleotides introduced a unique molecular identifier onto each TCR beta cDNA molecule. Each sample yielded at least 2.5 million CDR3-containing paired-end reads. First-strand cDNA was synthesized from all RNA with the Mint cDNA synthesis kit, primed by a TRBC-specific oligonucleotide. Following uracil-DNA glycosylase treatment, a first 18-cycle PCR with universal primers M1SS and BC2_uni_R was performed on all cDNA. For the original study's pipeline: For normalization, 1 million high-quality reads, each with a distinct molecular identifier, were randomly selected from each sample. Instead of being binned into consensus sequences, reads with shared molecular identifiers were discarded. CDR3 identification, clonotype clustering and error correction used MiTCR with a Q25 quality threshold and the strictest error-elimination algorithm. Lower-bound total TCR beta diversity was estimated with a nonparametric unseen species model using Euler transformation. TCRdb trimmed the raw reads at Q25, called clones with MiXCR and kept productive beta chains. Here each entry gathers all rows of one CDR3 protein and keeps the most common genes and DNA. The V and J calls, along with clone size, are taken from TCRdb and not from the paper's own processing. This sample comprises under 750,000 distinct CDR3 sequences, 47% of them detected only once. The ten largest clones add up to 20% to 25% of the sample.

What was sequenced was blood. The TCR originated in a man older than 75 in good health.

CDR3 reads: CASRRDRYVDEQFF. The DNA reads TGTGCCAGCAGAAGAGACAGGTACGTCGATGAGCAGTTCTTC. The V and J genes are TRBV9 and TRBJ2-1; the D gene is perhaps TRBD1, on 6 matching bases. The V and J ends are trimmed by 5 bases and 8 bases, leaving 17 bases between them. CDR1 SGDLS and CDR2 YYNGEE were looked up in the germline V gene. CDR3 length: 14 amino acids, cysteine to phenylalanine. Of the read, only the CDR3 DNA is kept; its 42 bases are in frame from base 1. Outside the CDR3, residues come from the reference TRBV9 and TRBJ2-1 proteins, so the full variable domain is: DSGVTQTPKHLITATGQRVTLRCSPRSGDLSVYWYQQSLDQGLQFLIQYYNGEERAKGNILERFSAQQFPDLHSELNLSSLELGDSALYFCASRRDRYVDEQFFGPGTRLTVL.